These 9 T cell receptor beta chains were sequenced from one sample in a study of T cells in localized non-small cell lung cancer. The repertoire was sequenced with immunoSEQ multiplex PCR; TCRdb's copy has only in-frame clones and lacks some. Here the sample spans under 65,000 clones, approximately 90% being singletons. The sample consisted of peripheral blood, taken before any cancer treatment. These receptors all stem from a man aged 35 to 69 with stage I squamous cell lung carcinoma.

The CDR3 sequence is CASSPRAQSGNTIYF. CDR3 sequence (DNA): TGTGCCAGCTCACCAAGGGCACAGTCTGGAAACACCATATATTTT. The V and J genes are TRBV18 and TRBJ1-3; D uncertain. This CDR3 has 15 residues. V was trimmed by 2 bases and J by 1 base, leaving 9 bases between them. The V gene's germline CDR1 is KGHSH and CDR2 LQKENI.

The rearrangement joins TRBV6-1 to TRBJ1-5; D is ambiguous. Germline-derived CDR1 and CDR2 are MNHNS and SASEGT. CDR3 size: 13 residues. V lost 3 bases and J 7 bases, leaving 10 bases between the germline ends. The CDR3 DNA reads TGTGCCAGCAGTGATCAGAACGGACAGCCCCAGCATTTT. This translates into CASSDQNGQPQHF.

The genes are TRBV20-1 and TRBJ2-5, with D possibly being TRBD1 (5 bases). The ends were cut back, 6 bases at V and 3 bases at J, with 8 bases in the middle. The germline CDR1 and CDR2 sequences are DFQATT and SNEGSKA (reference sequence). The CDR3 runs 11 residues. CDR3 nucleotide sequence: TGCAGTGCCTTGACAGAAGAGACCCAGTACTTC. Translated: CSALTEETQYF.

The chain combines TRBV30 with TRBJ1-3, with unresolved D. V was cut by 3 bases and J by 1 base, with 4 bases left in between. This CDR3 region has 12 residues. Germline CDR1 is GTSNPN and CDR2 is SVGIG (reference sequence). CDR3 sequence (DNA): TGTGCCTGGAGCCTATCTGGAAACACCATATATTTT. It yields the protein CAWSLSGNTIYF.

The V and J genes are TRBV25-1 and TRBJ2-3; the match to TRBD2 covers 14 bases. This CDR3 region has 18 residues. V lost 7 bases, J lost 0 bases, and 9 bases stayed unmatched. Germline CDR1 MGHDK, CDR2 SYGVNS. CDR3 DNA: TGTGCCAGCATCGGACTAGCGGGAGGATCGGGAAGCACAGATACGCAGTATTTT. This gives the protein CASIGLAGGSGSTDTQYF.

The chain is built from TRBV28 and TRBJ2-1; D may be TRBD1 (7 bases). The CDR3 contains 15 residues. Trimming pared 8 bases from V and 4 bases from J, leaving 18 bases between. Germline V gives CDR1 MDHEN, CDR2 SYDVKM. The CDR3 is CASAGGQAGYNEQFF. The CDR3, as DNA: TGTGCCAGCGCTGGAGGACAGGCGGGATACAATGAGCAGTTCTTC.

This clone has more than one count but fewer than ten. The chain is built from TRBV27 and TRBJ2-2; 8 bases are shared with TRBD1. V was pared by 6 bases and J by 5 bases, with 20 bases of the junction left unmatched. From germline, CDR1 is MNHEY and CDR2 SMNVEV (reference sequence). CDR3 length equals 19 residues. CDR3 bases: TGTGCCAGCAGGACAGGGGTAGGGGGTATGTTTTCGAGGACCGGGGAGCTGTTTTTT. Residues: CASRTGVGGMFSRTGELFF.

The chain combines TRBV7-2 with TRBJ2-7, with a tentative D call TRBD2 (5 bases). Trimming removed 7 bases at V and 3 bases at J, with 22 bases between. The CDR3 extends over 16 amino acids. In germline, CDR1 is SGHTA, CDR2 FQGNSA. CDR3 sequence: CASTYVAGGAHYEQYF. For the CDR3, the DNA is TGTGCCAGCACCTACGTGGCGGGCGGAGCCCACTACGAGCAGTACTTC.

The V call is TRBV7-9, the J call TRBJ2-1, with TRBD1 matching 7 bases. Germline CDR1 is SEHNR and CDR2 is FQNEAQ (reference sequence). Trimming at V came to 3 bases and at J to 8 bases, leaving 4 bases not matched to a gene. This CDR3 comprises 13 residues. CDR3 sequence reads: CASSFSTGDEQFF. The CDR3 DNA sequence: TGTGCCAGCAGCTTTTCCACAGGGGATGAGCAGTTCTTC. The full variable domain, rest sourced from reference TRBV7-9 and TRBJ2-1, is DTGVSQNPRHKITKRGQNVTFRCDPISEHNRLYWYRQTLGQGPEFLTYFQNEAQLEKSRLLSDRFSAERPKGSFSTLEIQRTEQGDSAMYLCASSFSTGDEQFFGPGTRLTVL.